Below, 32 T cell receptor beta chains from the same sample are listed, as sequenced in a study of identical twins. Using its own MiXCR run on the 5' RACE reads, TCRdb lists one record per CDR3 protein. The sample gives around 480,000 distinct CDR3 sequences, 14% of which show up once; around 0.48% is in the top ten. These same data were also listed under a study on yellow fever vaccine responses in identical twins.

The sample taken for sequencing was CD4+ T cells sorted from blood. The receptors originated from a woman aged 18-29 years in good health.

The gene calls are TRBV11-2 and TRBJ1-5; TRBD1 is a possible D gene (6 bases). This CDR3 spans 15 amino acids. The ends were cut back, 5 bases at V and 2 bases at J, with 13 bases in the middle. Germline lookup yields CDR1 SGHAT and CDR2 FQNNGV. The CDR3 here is CASSLSGAGNQPQHF. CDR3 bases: TGTGCCAGCAGCCTCTCAGGGGCCGGCAATCAGCCCCAGCATTTT.

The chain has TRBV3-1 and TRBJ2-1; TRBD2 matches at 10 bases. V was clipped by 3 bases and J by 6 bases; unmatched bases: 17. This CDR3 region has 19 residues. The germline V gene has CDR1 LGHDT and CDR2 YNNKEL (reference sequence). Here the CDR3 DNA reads TGTGCCAGCAGCCAGTCCTCTGGGGGGCTAGCGGGAGACATCAATGAGCAGTTCTTC. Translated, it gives CASSQSSGGLAGDINEQFF.

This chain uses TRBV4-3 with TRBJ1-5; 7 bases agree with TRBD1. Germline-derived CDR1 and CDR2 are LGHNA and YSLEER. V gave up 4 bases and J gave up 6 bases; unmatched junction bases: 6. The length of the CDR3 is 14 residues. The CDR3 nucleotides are TGCGCCAGCAGCCTCGAACAGGGGACTCAGCCCCAGCATTTT. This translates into CASSLEQGTQPQHF.

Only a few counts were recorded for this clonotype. Here the CDR3 reads CASRPGTASYNEQFF. CDR3 in DNA: TGTGCCAGCAGGCCCGGGACAGCCTCCTACAATGAGCAGTTCTTC. The chain joins TRBV28 to TRBJ2-1, with TRBD1 matching 7 bases. Germline values: CDR1 MDHEN, CDR2 SYDVKM. Germline trimming cut 6 bases from V and 0 bases from J; bases unmatched to any gene: 5. The length of the CDR3 is 15 residues.

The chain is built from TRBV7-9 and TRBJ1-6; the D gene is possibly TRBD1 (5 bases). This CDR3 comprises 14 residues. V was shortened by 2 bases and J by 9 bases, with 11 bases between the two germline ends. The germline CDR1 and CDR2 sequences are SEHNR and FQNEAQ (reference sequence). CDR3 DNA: TGTGCCAGCAGCTTAACGGGGGTCGGTTCACCCCTCCACTTT. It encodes CASSLTGVGSPLHF.

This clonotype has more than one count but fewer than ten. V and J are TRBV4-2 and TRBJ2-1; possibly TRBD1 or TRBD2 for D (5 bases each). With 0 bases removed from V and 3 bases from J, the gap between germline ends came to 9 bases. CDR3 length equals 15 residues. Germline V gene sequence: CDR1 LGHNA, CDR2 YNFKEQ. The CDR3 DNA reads TGTGCCAGCAGCCAAGAGGGACGGGACTACAATGAGCAGTTCTTC. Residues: CASSQEGRDYNEQFF.

The CDR3 coding sequence is TGTGCCAGCAGTCTCGGGACAGTAACAACCTACGAGCAGTACTTC. Translation gives CASSLGTVTTYEQYF. The chain links TRBV28 to TRBJ2-7; 7 bases line up with TRBD1. The CDR3 spans 15 residues. Germline lookup yields CDR1 MDHEN and CDR2 SYDVKM. V shed 5 bases, J shed 2 bases, and the junction held 9 bases outside the gene matches.

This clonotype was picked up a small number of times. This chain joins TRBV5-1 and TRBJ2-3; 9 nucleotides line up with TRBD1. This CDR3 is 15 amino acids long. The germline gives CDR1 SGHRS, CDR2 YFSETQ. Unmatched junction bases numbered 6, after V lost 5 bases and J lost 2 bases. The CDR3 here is CASRAGTGFTDTQYF. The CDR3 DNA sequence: TGCGCCAGCAGGGCCGGGACAGGGTTCACAGATACGCAGTATTTT.

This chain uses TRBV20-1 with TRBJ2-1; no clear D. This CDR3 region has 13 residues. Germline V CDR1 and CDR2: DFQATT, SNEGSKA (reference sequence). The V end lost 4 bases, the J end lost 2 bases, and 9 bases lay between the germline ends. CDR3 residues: CSAIVSTYNEQFF. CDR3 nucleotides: TGCAGTGCTATAGTTAGCACCTACAATGAGCAGTTCTTC.

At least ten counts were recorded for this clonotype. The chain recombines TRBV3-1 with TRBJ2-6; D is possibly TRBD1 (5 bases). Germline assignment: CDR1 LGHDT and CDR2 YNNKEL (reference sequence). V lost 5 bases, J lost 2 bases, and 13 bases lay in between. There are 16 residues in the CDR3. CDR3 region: CASSYLPGTGANVLTF. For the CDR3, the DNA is TGTGCCAGCAGCTACCTTCCAGGGACTGGGGCCAACGTCCTGACTTTC.

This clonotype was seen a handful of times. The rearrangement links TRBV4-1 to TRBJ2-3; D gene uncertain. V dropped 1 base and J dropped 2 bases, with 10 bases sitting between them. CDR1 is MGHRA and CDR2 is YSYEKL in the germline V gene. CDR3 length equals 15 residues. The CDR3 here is CASSQGAGPTDTQYF. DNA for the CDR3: TGCGCCAGCAGCCAAGGGGCAGGACCCACAGATACGCAGTATTTT.

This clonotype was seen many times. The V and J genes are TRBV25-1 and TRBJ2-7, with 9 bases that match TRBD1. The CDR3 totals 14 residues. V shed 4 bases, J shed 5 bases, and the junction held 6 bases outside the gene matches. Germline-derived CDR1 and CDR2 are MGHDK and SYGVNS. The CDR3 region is CASSATGTGNEQYF. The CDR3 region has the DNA TGTGCCAGCAGTGCCACCGGGACAGGGAACGAGCAGTACTTC.

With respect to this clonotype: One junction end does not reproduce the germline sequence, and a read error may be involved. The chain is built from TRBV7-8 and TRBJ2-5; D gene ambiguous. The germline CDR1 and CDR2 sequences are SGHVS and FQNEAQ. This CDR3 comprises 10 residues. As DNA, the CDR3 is TGTGCCAGCAGGCGAGAGGCCCAGTACTTC. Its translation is CASRREAQYF.

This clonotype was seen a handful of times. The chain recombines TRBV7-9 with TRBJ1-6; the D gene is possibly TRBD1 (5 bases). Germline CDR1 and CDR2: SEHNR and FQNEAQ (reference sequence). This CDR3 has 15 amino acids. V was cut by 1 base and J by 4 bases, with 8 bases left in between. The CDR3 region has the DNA TGTGCCAGCAGCTTAGGCAGGGTATATAATTCACCCCTCCACTTT. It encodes CASSLGRVYNSPLHF.

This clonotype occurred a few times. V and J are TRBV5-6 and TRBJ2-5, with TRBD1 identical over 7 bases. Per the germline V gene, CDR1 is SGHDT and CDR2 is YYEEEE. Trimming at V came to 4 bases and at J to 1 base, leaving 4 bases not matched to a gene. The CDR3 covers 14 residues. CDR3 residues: CASSMGQTQETQYF. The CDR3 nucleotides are TGTGCCAGCAGCATGGGACAGACCCAAGAGACCCAGTACTTC.

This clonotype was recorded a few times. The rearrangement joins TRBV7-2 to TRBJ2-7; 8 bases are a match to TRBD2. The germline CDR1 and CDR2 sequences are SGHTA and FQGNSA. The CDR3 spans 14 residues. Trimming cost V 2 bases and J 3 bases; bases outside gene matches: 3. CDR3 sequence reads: CASSLSGSVYEQYF. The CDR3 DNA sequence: TGTGCCAGCAGCTTAAGCGGGAGTGTCTACGAGCAGTACTTC.

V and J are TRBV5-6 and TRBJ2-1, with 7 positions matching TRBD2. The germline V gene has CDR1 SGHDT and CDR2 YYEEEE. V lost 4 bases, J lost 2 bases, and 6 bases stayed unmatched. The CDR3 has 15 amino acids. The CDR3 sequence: CASSRASGPYNEQFF. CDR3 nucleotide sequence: TGTGCCAGCAGCCGAGCTAGCGGCCCCTACAATGAGCAGTTCTTC.

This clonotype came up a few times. CDR3 residues: CASSQTENIQYF. Written as DNA, the CDR3 is TGTGCCAGCAGCCAGACAGAAAACATTCAGTACTTC. The chain carries TRBV28 and TRBJ2-4, with TRBD1 as a possible D gene (5 bases). V lost 6 bases and J lost 5, with 8 bases in between. This CDR3 has 12 amino acids. CDR1 is MDHEN, CDR2 SYDVKM, per germline.

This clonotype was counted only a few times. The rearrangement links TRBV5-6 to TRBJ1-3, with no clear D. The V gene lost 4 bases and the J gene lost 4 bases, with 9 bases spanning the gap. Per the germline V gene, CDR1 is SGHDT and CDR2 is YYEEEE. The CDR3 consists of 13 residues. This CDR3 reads CASSPPKGNTIYF. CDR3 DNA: TGTGCCAGCAGCCCCCCGAAAGGAAACACCATATATTTT.

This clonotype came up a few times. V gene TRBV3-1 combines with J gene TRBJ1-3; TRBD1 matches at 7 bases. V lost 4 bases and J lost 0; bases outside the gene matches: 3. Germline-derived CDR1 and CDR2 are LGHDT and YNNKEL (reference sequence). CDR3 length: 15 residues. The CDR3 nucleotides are TGTGCCAGCAGCCTCGGGACAGACTCTGGAAACACCATATATTTT. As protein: CASSLGTDSGNTIYF.

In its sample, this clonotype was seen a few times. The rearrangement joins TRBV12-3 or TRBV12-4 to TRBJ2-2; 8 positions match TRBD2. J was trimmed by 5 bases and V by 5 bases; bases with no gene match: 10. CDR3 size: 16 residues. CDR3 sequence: CASSPSRGGATGELFF. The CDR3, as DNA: TGTGCCAGCAGTCCCTCCCGGGGGGGGGCTACCGGGGAGCTGTTTTTT.

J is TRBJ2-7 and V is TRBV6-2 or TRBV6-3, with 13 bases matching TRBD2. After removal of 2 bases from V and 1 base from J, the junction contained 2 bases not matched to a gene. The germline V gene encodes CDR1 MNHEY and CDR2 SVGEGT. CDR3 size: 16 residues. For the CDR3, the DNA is TGTGCCAGCAGTTACCGGGGACTAGCGGGATCCTACGAGCAGTACTTC. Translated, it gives CASSYRGLAGSYEQYF.

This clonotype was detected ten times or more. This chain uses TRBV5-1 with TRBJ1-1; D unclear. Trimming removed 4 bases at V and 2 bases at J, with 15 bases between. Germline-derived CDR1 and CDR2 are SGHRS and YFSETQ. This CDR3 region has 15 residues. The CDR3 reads CASSPTGLINTEAFF. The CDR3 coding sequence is TGCGCCAGCAGCCCCACCGGATTAATTAACACTGAAGCTTTCTTT.

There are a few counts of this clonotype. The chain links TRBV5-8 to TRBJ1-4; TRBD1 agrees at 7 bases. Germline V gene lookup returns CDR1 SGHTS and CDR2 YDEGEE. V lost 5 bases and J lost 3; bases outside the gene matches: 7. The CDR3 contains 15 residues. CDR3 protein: CASRSTGAPNEKLFF. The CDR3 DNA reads TGTGCCAGCAGGTCTACAGGGGCGCCTAATGAAAAACTGTTTTTT.

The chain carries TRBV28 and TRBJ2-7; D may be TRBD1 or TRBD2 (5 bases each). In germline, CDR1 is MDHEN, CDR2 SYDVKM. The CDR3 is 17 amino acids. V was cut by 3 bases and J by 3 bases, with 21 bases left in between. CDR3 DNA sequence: TGTGCCAGCAGTTTCTCCGGGGTAATAGGGGAGCACTACGAGCAGTACTTC. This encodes CASSFSGVIGEHYEQYF. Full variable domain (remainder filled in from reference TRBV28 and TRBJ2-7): DVKVTQSSRYLVKRTGEKVFLECVQDMDHENMFWYRQDPGLGLRLIYFSYDVKMKEKGDIPEGYSVSREKKERFSLILESASTNQTSMYLCASSFSGVIGEHYEQYFGPGTRLTVT.

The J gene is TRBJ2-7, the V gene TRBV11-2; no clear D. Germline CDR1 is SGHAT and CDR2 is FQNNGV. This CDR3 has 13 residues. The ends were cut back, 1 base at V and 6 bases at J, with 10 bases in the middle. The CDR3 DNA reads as TGTGCCAGCAGCTTAGTTCCAGGAGCCGAGCAGTACTTC. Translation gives CASSLVPGAEQYF. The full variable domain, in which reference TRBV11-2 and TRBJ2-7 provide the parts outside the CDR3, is EAGVAQSPRYKIIEKRQSVAFWCNPISGHATLYWYQQILGQGPKLLIQFQNNGVVDDSQLPKDRFSAERLKGVDSTLKIQPAKLEDSAVYLCASSLVPGAEQYFGPGTRLTVT.

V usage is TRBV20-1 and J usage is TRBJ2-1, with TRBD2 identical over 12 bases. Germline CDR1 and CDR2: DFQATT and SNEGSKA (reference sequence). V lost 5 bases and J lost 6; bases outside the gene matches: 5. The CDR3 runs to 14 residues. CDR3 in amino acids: CSAEKLAGGNEQFF. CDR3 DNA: TGCAGTGCTGAAAAACTAGCGGGAGGCAATGAGCAGTTCTTC.

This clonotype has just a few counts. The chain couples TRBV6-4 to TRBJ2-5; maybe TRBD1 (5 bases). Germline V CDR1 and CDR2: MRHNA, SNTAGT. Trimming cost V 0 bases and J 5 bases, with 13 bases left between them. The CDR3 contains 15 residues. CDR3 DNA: TGTGCCAGCAGTGACTCGTTGGGGCCGGGTGAGACCCAGTACTTC. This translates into CASSDSLGPGETQYF.

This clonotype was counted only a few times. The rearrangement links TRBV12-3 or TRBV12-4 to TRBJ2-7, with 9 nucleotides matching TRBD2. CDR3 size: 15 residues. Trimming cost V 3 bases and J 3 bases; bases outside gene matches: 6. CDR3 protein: CASSFWLAGIYEQYF. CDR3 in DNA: TGTGCCAGCAGTTTCTGGCTAGCGGGGATCTACGAGCAGTACTTC.

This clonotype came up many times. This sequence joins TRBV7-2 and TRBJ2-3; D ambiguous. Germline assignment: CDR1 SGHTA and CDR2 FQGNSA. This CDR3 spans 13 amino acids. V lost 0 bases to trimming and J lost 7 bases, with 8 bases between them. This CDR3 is CASSLAGGYTQYF. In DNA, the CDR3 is TGTGCCAGCAGCTTAGCGGGTGGCTATACGCAGTATTTT.

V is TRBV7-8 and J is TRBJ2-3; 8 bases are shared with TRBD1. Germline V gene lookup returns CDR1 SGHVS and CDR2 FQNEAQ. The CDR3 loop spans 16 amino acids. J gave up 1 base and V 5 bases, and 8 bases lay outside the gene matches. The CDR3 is CASSPLRGRRTDTQYF. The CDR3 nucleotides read TGTGCCAGCAGCCCCCTCAGGGGGCGCCGCACAGATACGCAGTATTTT.

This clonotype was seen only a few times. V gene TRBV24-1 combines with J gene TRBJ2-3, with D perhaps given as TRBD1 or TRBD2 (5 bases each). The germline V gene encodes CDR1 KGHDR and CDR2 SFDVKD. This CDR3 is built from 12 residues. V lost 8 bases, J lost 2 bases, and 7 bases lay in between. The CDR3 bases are TGTGCCACCAAGGGGACCACAGATACGCAGTATTTT. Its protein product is CATKGTTDTQYF.